The next 20 T cell receptor beta chains were all read from a single sample in a study of OX40 agonist ivuxolimab in advanced cancers. The protocol was immunoSEQ multiplex PCR, while the TCRdb copy is restricted to in-frame clones and leaves out a portion. The profile shows about 70,000 clones, around 78% of them singletons. Source: CD4+ or CD8+ T cells sorted from blood, taken in a trial of the OX40 agonist ivuxolimab. These TCRs come from an adult with an advanced solid tumor such as melanoma, head and neck, liver or kidney cancer.

This clone was observed a single time. V and J are TRBV9 and TRBJ2-1, with 9 bases matching TRBD2. CDR1 is SGDLS and CDR2 is YYNGEE in the germline V gene. The V segment lost 6 bases and the J segment 6 bases; nucleotides outside the gene matches: 7. This CDR3 spans 14 amino acids. CDR3: CASTGLAGSNEQFF. The CDR3 DNA reads as TGTGCCAGCACGGGGCTAGCGGGGAGCAATGAGCAGTTCTTC.

This chain connects TRBV28 to TRBJ1-2; D remains unclear. The germline V gene encodes CDR1 MDHEN and CDR2 SYDVKM. Trimming left V 6 bases short and J 5 bases short, with 22 bases between. The CDR3 length is 16 residues. CDR3 in DNA: TGTGCCAGCAGGTATATCGCGCTGGGGAGCTCGTATGGCTACACCTTC. It is translated as CASRYIALGSSYGYTF.

V and J are TRBV6-4 and TRBJ2-7, with D unresolved. Per the germline V gene, CDR1 is MRHNA and CDR2 is SNTAGT. This CDR3 comprises 12 residues. Between the trimmed V and J ends, which lost 5 bases and 4 bases, there was a span of 9 bases. The CDR3 coding sequence is TGTGCCAGCAGTTTACTTGGGTACGAGCAGTACTTC. This encodes CASSLLGYEQYF.

The chain joins TRBV4-1 to TRBJ2-1; 11 nucleotides align to TRBD1. V lost 4 bases, J lost 2 bases, and 1 base stayed unmatched. The CDR3 length is 15 residues. Per germline, CDR1 MGHRA and CDR2 YSYEKL. The CDR3 sequence: CASSPGQGAYNEQFF. Here the CDR3 DNA reads TGCGCCAGCAGCCCGGGACAGGGGGCCTACAATGAGCAGTTCTTC.

This clone has more than one count but fewer than ten. The chain uses TRBV29-1 and TRBJ1-2, with TRBD1 matching over 10 bases. Germline CDR1 reads SQVTM; CDR2 reads ANQGSEA. The junction had 16 bases not matched to a gene; V was cut back by 6 bases and J by 0 bases. The CDR3 is 18 residues long. The CDR3 DNA reads TGCAGCGTCTCTACGTTAATCCTTGGACAGGGGGCTAACTATGGCTACACCTTC. Translation: CSVSTLILGQGANYGYTF.

The gene calls are TRBV15 and TRBJ2-4; D unresolved. The V gene lost 0 bases and the J gene lost 0 bases, with 6 bases spanning the gap. Germline values: CDR1 LNHNV, CDR2 YYDKDF (reference sequence). The CDR3 contains 15 residues. CDR3 sequence: CATSRDRLAKNIQYF. CDR3 nucleotide sequence: TGTGCCACCAGCAGAGATAGGCTAGCCAAAAACATTCAGTACTTC.

V usage is TRBV5-6 and J usage is TRBJ2-3; 12 bases line up with TRBD2. Germline V gene sequence: CDR1 SGHDT, CDR2 YYEEEE. CDR3 length: 18 amino acids. The V segment lost 2 bases and the J segment 1 base; nucleotides outside the gene matches: 8. The CDR3 spells CASSFRRLAGVGTDTQYF. CDR3 DNA: TGTGCCAGCAGCTTTAGGAGACTAGCGGGGGTCGGCACAGATACGCAGTATTTT.

The DNA for the CDR3 is TGTGCCAACCCGAGGAAGTTCTACTTT. Amino acids: CANPRKFYF. This chain connects TRBV21-1 to TRBJ1-6. TRBV21-1 is a pseudogene. The CDR3 spans 9 residues.

The gene calls are TRBV6-5 and TRBJ1-2; 7 bases agree with TRBD1. There are 15 residues in the CDR3. V lost 8 bases to trimming and J lost 2 bases; unmatched junction nucleotides: 11. The germline V gene has CDR1 MNHEY and CDR2 SVGAGI. CDR3 coding DNA: TGTGCCAGCGGGACAGTGGGGGGGTGGAACTATGGCTACACCTTC. It translates to CASGTVGGWNYGYTF.

The rearrangement joins TRBV27 to TRBJ2-6; no reliable D call. The length of the CDR3 is 16 residues. With 2 bases removed from V and 0 bases from J, the gap between germline ends came to 8 bases. Per germline, CDR1 MNHEY and CDR2 SMNVEV (reference sequence). DNA of the CDR3: TGTGCCAGCAGTTTAAGGGCAGACTCTGGGGCCAACGTCCTGACTTTC. Translated: CASSLRADSGANVLTF.

The chain links TRBV28 to TRBJ1-2; D gene uncertain. Between the trimmed V and J ends, which lost 5 bases and 3 bases, there was a span of 7 bases. CDR3 size: 12 residues. Germline V lookup: CDR1 MDHEN, CDR2 SYDVKM. Written as DNA, the CDR3 is TGTGCCAGCAGTCCTACGGACTATGGCTACACCTTC. Translated: CASSPTDYGYTF.

This clone is a singleton in its sample. This chain connects TRBV5-4 to TRBJ1-2, with TRBD1 identical over 9 bases. The CDR3 length is 13 residues. Trimming cost V 5 bases and J 3 bases; bases outside gene matches: 2. CDR1 and CDR2 from the germline V gene are SGHNT and YYREEE (reference sequence). CDR3 DNA sequence: TGTGCCAGCAGGAGGACAGGGGACTATGGCTACACCTTC. Protein: CASRRTGDYGYTF.

V gene TRBV7-9 combines with J gene TRBJ2-5, with 7 bases identical to TRBD2. CDR1 and CDR2 from the germline V gene are SEHNR and FQNEAQ (reference sequence). The V gene end was trimmed by 2 bases and the J gene end by 5 bases; junction bases not matched to a gene: 8. The CDR3 is made up of 15 amino acids. The CDR3 loop is CASSLNNGGGETQYF. CDR3 sequence (DNA): TGTGCCAGCAGCTTAAATAATGGGGGAGGGGAGACCCAGTACTTC.

The table lists this clone with a few counts. The V and J genes are TRBV19 and TRBJ2-5, with D maybe TRBD2 (5 bases). This CDR3 contains 14 residues. Trimming removed 3 bases from V and 3 bases from J, with 11 bases in between. The germline gives CDR1 LNHDA, CDR2 SQIVND (reference sequence). The CDR3 DNA sequence: TGTGCCAGTAGTATTTCTCACGGGAAAGAGACCCAGTACTTC. Its protein is CASSISHGKETQYF.

V usage is TRBV27 and J usage is TRBJ1-1, with D unresolved. V was clipped by 10 bases and J by 1 base, with 10 bases between them. Germline-derived CDR1 and CDR2 are MNHEY and SMNVEV (reference sequence). The CDR3 is made up of 12 amino acids. The CDR3 nucleotides are TGTGCCACCCACACTGCGAACACTGAAGCTTTCTTT. It codes for CATHTANTEAFF.

The J gene is TRBJ2-1, the V gene TRBV7-8; 13 positions match TRBD2. The germline V gene has CDR1 SGHVS and CDR2 FQNEAQ. Trimming took 5 bases from V and 5 from J; bases not matched to a gene: 3. The CDR3 has 15 residues. CDR3 bases: TGTGCCAGCAGCAGGACTAGCGGGGGAAACAATGAGCAGTTCTTC. Protein product: CASSRTSGGNNEQFF.

The chain combines TRBV9 with TRBJ1-2, with 9 nucleotides matching TRBD1. This CDR3 has 17 amino acids. Germline CDR1 is SGDLS and CDR2 is YYNGEE. V trimming: 4 bases; J trimming: 2 bases; junction bases outside the gene matches: 12. In DNA form, the CDR3 reads TGTGCCAGCAGCACCGGGACAGGGAGGGGGGCGAACTATGGCTACACCTTC. This translates into CASSTGTGRGANYGYTF.

The chain recombines TRBV5-4 with TRBJ1-5, with TRBD1 as a possible D gene (6 bases). Trimming stripped 4 bases from V and 4 bases from J, with 12 bases between. CDR1 SGHNT and CDR2 YYREEE come from the germline V gene (reference sequence). This CDR3 spans 14 amino acids. CDR3 in amino acids: CASSQTGSNQPQHF. DNA for the CDR3: TGTGCCAGCAGCCAGACAGGTTCTAATCAGCCCCAGCATTTT.

V is TRBV7-9 and J is TRBJ2-2; TRBD1 agrees at 12 bases. Per germline, CDR1 SEHNR and CDR2 FQNEAQ (reference sequence). This CDR3 has 16 residues. The junction had 8 bases not matched to a gene; V was cut back by 5 bases and J by 7 bases. DNA of the CDR3: TGTGCCAGCAGCCCGGGACAGGGGGCGTCGGGCGGGGAGCTGTTTTTT. Translation: CASSPGQGASGGELFF.

The chain is built from TRBV6-1 and TRBJ2-5; weak D call: TRBD1 (6 bases). V was clipped by 3 bases and J by 0 bases, with 11 bases between them. Germline V gives CDR1 MNHNS, CDR2 SASEGT. The CDR3 loop spans 15 amino acids. The CDR3 protein is CASSEAQGYQETQYF. The DNA of the CDR3 is TGTGCCAGCAGTGAGGCTCAGGGGTACCAAGAGACCCAGTACTTC.